The 24 T cell receptor beta chains in this list originate from one sample, sequenced in a study of blood T cell repertoires in COVID-19. Profiled with immunoSEQ multiplex PCR; TCRdb holds only in-frame clones, not every one. The data hold 120,000 or so clones, with around 89% observed a single time. The material sequenced was peripheral blood. The source of these receptors is a human donor in a cohort sampled during active COVID-19.

This clone is a singleton in its sample. V and J are TRBV24-1 and TRBJ2-3, with D hard to call. This CDR3 is built from 12 residues. Trimming cost V 5 bases and J 4 bases, with 6 bases left between them. Looked up from germline, CDR1 is KGHDR and CDR2 is SFDVKD. This CDR3 reads CATSGSSDTQYF. The CDR3 DNA reads TGTGCCACCAGTGGGAGTTCAGATACGCAGTATTTT.

The rearrangement links TRBV23-1 to TRBJ2-7, with TRBD1 identical over 9 bases. TRBV23-1 is assigned to the ORF class and has an uncertain function. Trimming took 7 bases from V and 1 from J; bases not matched to a gene: 2. The CDR3 runs to 13 residues. CDR3 loop: CASTDRGSYEQYF. The CDR3 nucleotides read TGCGCCAGCACGGACAGGGGTTCCTACGAGCAGTACTTC.

This chain uses TRBV5-1 with TRBJ2-6; D is unclear. V was pared by 0 bases and J by 0 bases, with 7 bases between. The CDR3 extends over 16 amino acids. The V gene's germline CDR1 is SGHRS and CDR2 YFSETQ. The CDR3 DNA sequence: TGCGCCAGCAGCTTGGGAGAGATCTCTGGGGCCAACGTCCTGACTTTC. It codes for CASSLGEISGANVLTF.

The chain is built from TRBV7-2 and TRBJ2-1; D is possibly TRBD1 (5 bases). Trimming left V 5 bases short and J 0 bases short, with 17 bases between. Germline V CDR1 and CDR2: SGHTA, FQGNSA. This CDR3 is built from 17 residues. The DNA for the CDR3 is TGTGCCAGCAGCCCACACGAATGGGGCACCTCCTACAATGAGCAGTTCTTC. Protein product: CASSPHEWGTSYNEQFF.

This clone was picked up one time. The chain has TRBV28 and TRBJ2-1; D uncertain. This CDR3 is built from 13 residues. Trimming pared 6 bases from V and 1 base from J, leaving 7 bases between. Germline CDR1 and CDR2: MDHEN and SYDVKM. The CDR3 DNA reads as TGTGCCAGCAGGTCAGCGTCCTACAATGAGCAGTTCTTC. It translates to CASRSASYNEQFF.

The chain uses TRBV24-1 and TRBJ1-2; D is ambiguous. Germline V gene lookup returns CDR1 KGHDR and CDR2 SFDVKD. The CDR3 has 14 residues. Trimming shortened V by 5 bases and J by 3 bases, and 12 bases separated the two germline ends. CDR3 sequence (DNA): TGTGCCACCAGTGTGGTGTGGCTCGACTATGGCTACACCTTC. Its translation is CATSVVWLDYGYTF.

This chain links TRBV11-3 with TRBJ2-1; D is possibly TRBD2 (6 bases). With 5 bases removed from V and 1 base from J, the gap between germline ends came to 15 bases. The CDR3 is 16 residues long. Germline loops: CDR1 SGHNT, CDR2 YENEEA. The CDR3 bases are TGTGCCAGCAGCCCAGCGGGCGAACCATCCTACAATGAGCAGTTCTTC. Translation: CASSPAGEPSYNEQFF.

The chain joins TRBV4-2 to TRBJ1-3; no reliable D call. The V and J ends lost 0 bases and 0 bases respectively, with 9 bases between them. Germline CDR1 is LGHNA and CDR2 is YNFKEQ. The length of the CDR3 is 16 residues. CDR3 amino acids: CASSQDRRNSGNTIYF. In nucleotides, the CDR3 is TGTGCCAGCAGCCAAGATCGGCGGAACTCTGGAAACACCATATATTTT.

This clone was recorded a few times. This sequence joins TRBV12-3 or TRBV12-4 and TRBJ2-1, with D tentatively TRBD1 (6 bases). With 6 bases removed from V and 0 bases from J, the gap between germline ends came to 6 bases. The CDR3 length is 13 residues. The DNA for the CDR3 is TGTGCCAGCAGGGACAGCTCCTACAATGAGCAGTTCTTC. Residues: CASRDSSYNEQFF.

The gene calls are TRBV3-1 (or the pseudogene TRBV3-2) and TRBJ1-6; perhaps TRBD1 as D (6 bases). The CDR3 extends over 15 amino acids. Trimming removed 2 bases from V and 6 bases from J, with 11 bases in between. Looked up from germline, CDR1 is LGHDT and CDR2 is YNNKEL (reference sequence). CDR3 sequence reads: CASSQPTGSNSPLHF. CDR3 nucleotide sequence: TGTGCCAGCAGCCAACCCACAGGGAGTAATTCACCCCTCCACTTT.

This clone was detected once. The chain combines TRBV3-1 (or the pseudogene TRBV3-2) with TRBJ1-1; D is perhaps TRBD1 (5 bases). Trimming pared 3 bases from V and 2 bases from J, leaving 7 bases between. CDR1 is LGHDT, CDR2 YNNKEL, per germline (reference sequence). The CDR3 is 13 amino acids. CDR3 amino acids: CASSHGGNTEAFF. CDR3 in DNA: TGTGCCAGCAGCCACGGGGGTAACACTGAAGCTTTCTTT.

This chain joins TRBV6-5 and TRBJ2-5; TRBD2 matches at 12 bases. V dropped 10 bases and J dropped 5; count of bases not matched to a gene: 11. CDR1 and CDR2 from the germline V gene are MNHEY and SVGAGI. The CDR3 is made up of 15 amino acids. CDR3 sequence reads: CATRGLAGGKETQYF. The CDR3 region has the DNA TGTGCCACCCGTGGGCTAGCGGGGGGGAAGGAGACCCAGTACTTC.

The chain is built from TRBV2 and TRBJ2-3; TRBD2 agrees at 8 bases. Germline CDR1 SNHLY, CDR2 FYNNEI. V lost 6 bases, J lost 4 bases, and 6 bases stayed unmatched. This CDR3 region has 14 residues. CDR3 region: CASRTRGGADTQYF. As DNA, the CDR3 is TGTGCCAGCAGAACCCGGGGGGGGGCAGATACGCAGTATTTT. The full variable domain, rest sourced from reference TRBV2 and TRBJ2-3, is EPEVTQTPSHQVTQMGQEVILRCVPISNHLYFYWYRQILGQKVEFLVSFYNNEISEKSEIFDDQFSVERPDGSNFTLKIRSTKLEDSAMYFCASRTRGGADTQYFGPGTRLTVL.

This CDR3 reads CASSLYSSYNSPLHF. The CDR3, as DNA: TGTGCCAGCAGCTTATACAGCTCCTATAATTCACCCCTCCACTTT. The V gene is TRBV11-2, the J gene TRBJ1-6; no clear D gene. Per germline, CDR1 SGHAT and CDR2 FQNNGV. V shed 2 bases and J shed 0 bases, with 5 bases lying between them. This CDR3 comprises 15 residues.

V is TRBV19 and J is TRBJ2-2, with D uncertain. Germline V gives CDR1 LNHDA, CDR2 SQIVND (reference sequence). The V end was cut by 6 bases, the J end by 8 bases, with 4 bases between. This CDR3 is 10 amino acids long. CDR3 DNA sequence: TGTGCCAGTAGCTCGGGGGAGCTGTTTTTT. This gives the protein CASSSGELFF.

The chain has TRBV6-5 and TRBJ2-7; D ambiguous. The V end lost 5 bases, the J end lost 4 bases, and 9 bases lay between the germline ends. Germline values: CDR1 MNHEY, CDR2 SVGAGI. The CDR3 spans 12 residues. CDR3 coding DNA: TGTGCCAGCAGTCCGCAGTCTTACGAGCAGTACTTC. This translates into CASSPQSYEQYF.

The rearrangement links TRBV5-1 to TRBJ1-3; D possibly corresponds to TRBD1 (5 bases). CDR1 SGHRS and CDR2 YFSETQ come from the germline V gene. The CDR3 extends over 15 amino acids. V gave up 2 bases and J gave up 4 bases, with 13 bases separating them. The CDR3 sequence is CASSLGRAGGNTIYF. The DNA of the CDR3 is TGCGCCAGCAGCTTAGGCAGGGCTGGAGGAAACACCATATATTTT.

V is TRBV5-1 and J is TRBJ1-2, with 7 bases matching TRBD1. The CDR3 loop spans 14 amino acids. Germline values: CDR1 SGHRS, CDR2 YFSETQ. V was clipped by 4 bases and J by 2 bases; unmatched bases: 5. CDR3 in amino acids: CASSLDRVNYGYTF. The CDR3 nucleotides read TGCGCCAGCAGCCTTGACAGGGTCAACTATGGCTACACCTTC.

The chain has TRBV7-9 and TRBJ2-1; D is unclear. CDR1 and CDR2 (germline): SEHNR, FQNEAQ (reference sequence). Trimming cost V 5 bases and J 7 bases, with 12 bases left between them. The CDR3 consists of 13 residues. CDR3 residues: CASSRGEGNEQFF. CDR3 nucleotides: TGTGCCAGCAGCCGCGGCGAAGGAAATGAGCAGTTCTTC. Looking up the rest from reference TRBV7-9 and TRBJ2-1 gives the full variable domain: DTGVSQNPRHKITKRGQNVTFRCDPISEHNRLYWYRQTLGQGPEFLTYFQNEAQLEKSRLLSDRFSAERPKGSFSTLEIQRTEQGDSAMYLCASSRGEGNEQFFGPGTRLTVL.

This clone was counted a single time. The genes are TRBV6-5 and TRBJ2-3; no firm D call. V lost 4 bases to trimming and J lost 5 bases, with 4 bases between them. Looked up from germline, CDR1 is MNHEY and CDR2 is SVGAGI. The CDR3 length is 11 residues. CDR3 nucleotide sequence: TGTGCCAGCAGTTCAGGAGATACGCAGTATTTT. Encoded protein: CASSSGDTQYF.

This chain connects TRBV10-1 to TRBJ2-3; D perhaps matches TRBD2 (5 bases). This CDR3 is 15 amino acids long. Trimming removed 0 bases at V and 5 bases at J, with 12 bases between. CDR1 WNHNN and CDR2 SYGVQD come from the germline V gene (reference sequence). CDR3 sequence reads: CASSESGVGVDTQYF. In nucleotides, the CDR3 is TGCGCCAGCAGTGAGTCGGGAGTAGGCGTAGATACGCAGTATTTT.

This chain uses TRBV3-1 (or the pseudogene TRBV3-2) with TRBJ2-3, with a weak D call TRBD1 (6 bases). The CDR3 has 13 amino acids. The germline V and J ends were trimmed by 1 base and 5 bases, with 7 bases remaining between them. Looked up from germline, CDR1 is LGHDT and CDR2 is YNNKEL (reference sequence). CDR3 sequence (DNA): TGTGCCAGCAGCCAAGTCAGGGGAGATACGCAGTATTTT. Protein sequence: CASSQVRGDTQYF.

This sequence joins TRBV4-1 and TRBJ1-4, with TRBD1 identical over 8 bases. Trimming at V came to 8 bases and at J to 3 bases, leaving 11 bases not matched to a gene. CDR3 length: 16 residues. The V gene's germline CDR1 is MGHRA and CDR2 YSYEKL. CDR3 amino acids: CASSRQGLAPNEKLFF. The CDR3 DNA is TGCGCCAGCTCTAGACAGGGGCTCGCGCCTAATGAAAAACTGTTTTTT.

The V and J genes are TRBV15 and TRBJ2-1; possible D gene TRBD1, 5 bases. The germline gives CDR1 LNHNV, CDR2 YYDKDF (reference sequence). Trimming pared 0 bases from V and 2 bases from J, leaving 8 bases between. The CDR3 length is 15 residues. The CDR3 is CATSRDRATYNEQFF. In DNA, the CDR3 is TGTGCCACCAGCAGAGACAGGGCGACCTACAATGAGCAGTTCTTC.